This passage covers 18 T cell receptor beta chains from one sample sequenced in a study of liver allograft versus peripheral blood T cells. Study-level information: Transplanted livers and recipients' peripheral blood had their T cell receptor repertoires compared.

In TCRdb, the reads were re-called with MiXCR into one record per CDR3 protein. This table has about 16,000 distinct CDR3 sequences, around 23% appearing once. Receptors were obtained from a human patient who had a liver transplant. Part of the T cells may come from the graft donor.

The rearrangement uses TRBV5-5 and TRBJ2-1, with 12 bases lining up with TRBD1. Germline lookup yields CDR1 SGHKS and CDR2 YYEKEE (reference sequence). The CDR3 sequence is 19 residues long. J lost 5 bases, V lost 0 bases, and 12 bases had no gene match. The CDR3 sequence: CASSLVWDRGPGLHNEQFF. The DNA for the CDR3 is TGTGCCAGCAGCTTGGTATGGGACAGGGGGCCGGGACTACACAATGAGCAGTTCTTC.

The J gene is TRBJ1-1, the V gene TRBV19; D remains unclear. Germline V CDR1 and CDR2: LNHDA, SQIVND (reference sequence). Trimming took 7 bases from V and 2 from J, leaving 17 bases between them. This CDR3 is 15 amino acids long. The CDR3 loop reads CASIPPLRANTEAFF. CDR3 nucleotides: TGTGCCAGTATCCCTCCATTGAGAGCAAACACTGAAGCTTTCTTT.

By share of the sample, this clonotype is medium-sized. V is TRBV18 and J is TRBJ1-1; 7 bases match TRBD1. Trimming removed 0 bases from V and 10 bases from J; junction bases left unmatched: 11. CDR3 length: 15 residues. CDR1 and CDR2 from the germline V gene are KGHSH and LQKENI. CDR3 protein: CASSPPVGQTRVAFF. CDR3 bases: TGTGCCAGCTCACCACCCGTGGGACAGACCAGGGTAGCTTTCTTT.

This chain connects TRBV5-6 to TRBJ2-3, with 9 bases matching TRBD1. With 3 bases clipped from V and 6 bases from J, the junction kept 5 bases outside the gene matches. The CDR3 contains 14 residues. Germline CDR1 reads SGHDT; CDR2 reads YYEEEE. The CDR3 bases are TGTGCCAGCAGCTCCCTCGACAGGGGGGATACGCAGTATTTT. It specifies CASSSLDRGDTQYF.

The chain links TRBV6-1 to TRBJ1-1; possible D gene TRBD1, 6 bases. Germline CDR1 reads MNHNS; CDR2 reads SASEGT. Deletions cut 2 bases from V and 5 bases from J, with 9 bases between. The CDR3 extends over 13 amino acids. The CDR3 DNA follows: TGTGCCAGCAGTGAAATGAGGGGGACTGAAGCTTTCTTT. This gives the protein CASSEMRGTEAFF.

This clonotype occurred a few times. The chain combines TRBV9 with TRBJ2-1, with a possible D match to TRBD2 (6 bases). V was cut by 4 bases and J by 3 bases, with 17 bases left in between. The CDR3 runs 16 residues. Germline CDR1 is SGDLS and CDR2 is YYNGEE. The CDR3 DNA is TGTGCCAGCAGCCCTGTAGCGGAAATAGACTACAATGAGCAGTTCTTC. Its translation: CASSPVAEIDYNEQFF.

By sample fraction, this clonotype is medium-sized. The chain carries TRBV18 and TRBJ2-1; 12 positions match TRBD2. Germline V gene data show CDR1 as KGHSH and CDR2 as LQKENI. With V trimmed by 1 base and J by 6 bases, 7 bases remained unmatched. This CDR3 is 17 amino acids long. The DNA for the CDR3 is TGTGCCAGCTCACCACGGGCTAGCGGGGGGGCCTCCAATGAGCAGTTCTTC. It encodes CASSPRASGGASNEQFF. The variable domain in full, with the rest retrieved from reference TRBV18 and TRBJ2-1, is NAGVMQNPRHLVRRRGQEARLRCSPMKGHSHVYWYRQLPEEGLKFMVYLQKENIIDESGMPKERFSAEFPKEGPSILRIQQVVRGDSAAYFCASSPRASGGASNEQFFGPGTRLTVL.

This clonotype showed up just a few times. The chain joins TRBV28 to TRBJ2-3, with 9 nucleotides matching TRBD2. The CDR3 is 14 residues long. Germline-derived CDR1 and CDR2 are MDHEN and SYDVKM. After removal of 6 bases from V and 7 bases from J, the junction contained 8 bases not matched to a gene. CDR3 in amino acids: CASRDSGRGNTQYF. The CDR3 bases are TGTGCCAGCAGAGATAGCGGGAGAGGAAATACGCAGTATTTT. Looking up the rest from reference TRBV28 and TRBJ2-3 gives the full variable domain: DVKVTQSSRYLVKRTGEKVFLECVQDMDHENMFWYRQDPGLGLRLIYFSYDVKMKEKGDIPEGYSVSREKKERFSLILESASTNQTSMYLCASRDSGRGNTQYFGPGTRLTVL.

The rearrangement uses TRBV27 and TRBJ1-2, with D unclear. Trimming shortened V by 8 bases and J by 4 bases, and 17 bases separated the two germline ends. Germline CDR1 MNHEY, CDR2 SMNVEV (reference sequence). CDR3 length: 14 residues. The CDR3 nucleotides are TGTGCCAGCGGTTCGATCACGGCGGTCTATGGCTACACCTTC. Its protein is CASGSITAVYGYTF.

To note about this clonotype: Given a much more abundant clone one base away, this may be a read error. V usage is TRBV10-3 and J usage is TRBJ2-5; tentatively, D is TRBD2 (6 bases). This CDR3 comprises 11 residues. CDR1 and CDR2 from the germline V gene are ENHRY and SYGVKD. The CDR3 loop reads CAVAEKEAQYF. The CDR3 DNA sequence: TGTGCCGTAGCGGAGAAAGAGGCCCAGTACTTC.

By its share, this clonotype is medium-sized. The chain links TRBV27 to TRBJ1-2; tentative D call: TRBD1 (6 bases). The CDR3 is made up of 16 amino acids. Germline V gene lookup returns CDR1 MNHEY and CDR2 SMNVEV (reference sequence). Between the trimmed V and J ends, which lost 8 bases and 1 base, there was a span of 20 bases. CDR3 amino acids: CASSVDRTRLNYGYTF. CDR3 DNA sequence: TGTGCCAGCTCCGTGGACAGAACTAGACTTAACTATGGCTACACCTTC.

The table lists this clonotype with a few counts. This chain uses TRBV6-5 with TRBJ1-6; D gene ambiguous. V lost 6 bases and J lost 0, with 9 bases in between. The CDR3 has 15 residues. The germline V gene encodes CDR1 MNHEY and CDR2 SVGAGI. The CDR3 nucleotides are TGTGCCAGCAGACAACTTAGCTCCTATAATTCACCCCTCCACTTT. It is translated as CASRQLSSYNSPLHF.

The chain uses TRBV7-2 and TRBJ2-2; D assignment may be TRBD1 or TRBD2 (5 bases each). Trimming removed 5 bases at V and 4 bases at J, with 11 bases between. The CDR3 sequence is 14 residues long. Looked up from germline, CDR1 is SGHTA and CDR2 is FQGNSA. The chain's CDR3 is CASSGGSTTGELFF. DNA for the CDR3: TGTGCCAGCAGCGGGGGTTCTACCACCGGGGAGCTGTTTTTT.

This clonotype was found a few times. This chain links TRBV12-3 or TRBV12-4 with TRBJ1-1; D possibly corresponds to TRBD1 (5 bases). The CDR3 extends over 13 amino acids. The ends were cut back, 6 bases at V and 1 base at J, with 9 bases in the middle. CDR3 bases: TGTGCCAGCAGAATACAGGAGAACACTGAAGCTTTCTTT. Its protein product is CASRIQENTEAFF.

This chain links TRBV7-9 with TRBJ2-7, with 7 nucleotides matching TRBD1. V dropped 5 bases and J dropped 5; count of bases not matched to a gene: 12. The CDR3 contains 15 residues. In germline, CDR1 is SEHNR, CDR2 FQNEAQ (reference sequence). The CDR3 reads CASSPADRVGDEQYF. The CDR3 nucleotides read TGTGCCAGCAGCCCGGCTGACAGGGTTGGAGACGAGCAGTACTTC.

This chain links TRBV6-1 with TRBJ1-6; D is undetermined. The germline V gene encodes CDR1 MNHNS and CDR2 SASEGT. The CDR3 extends over 12 amino acids. The ends were cut back, 7 bases at V and 8 bases at J, with 9 bases in the middle. The CDR3 DNA sequence: TGTGCCAGCAAATACGGTTATTCACCCCTCCACTTT. Protein: CASKYGYSPLHF.

This clonotype was seen only a few times. The chain combines TRBV14 with TRBJ1-3; tentative D call: TRBD1 (5 bases). The CDR3 covers 14 residues. Germline CDR1 is SGHDN and CDR2 is FVKESK. V shed 4 bases and J shed 2 bases, with 9 bases lying between them. Here the CDR3 reads CASSPLGPGNTIYF. CDR3 sequence (DNA): TGTGCCAGCAGCCCCCTGGGACCTGGAAACACCATATATTTT. Combining the CDR3 with reference TRBV14 and TRBJ1-3 gives the whole variable domain EAGVTQFPSHSVIEKGQTVTLRCDPISGHDNLYWYRRVMGKEIKFLLHFVKESKQDESGMPNNRFLAERTGGTYSTLKVQPAELEDSGVYFCASSPLGPGNTIYFGEGSWLTVV.

This clonotype was seen a few times. The rearrangement joins TRBV30 to TRBJ2-7; either TRBD1 or TRBD2 may fit D (5 bases each). Germline loops: CDR1 GTSNPN, CDR2 SVGIG (reference sequence). Between the trimmed V and J ends, which lost 7 bases and 0 bases, there was a span of 10 bases. There are 12 residues in the CDR3. The CDR3 spells CAFSGPSYEQYF. The CDR3 DNA sequence: TGTGCCTTTTCGGGGCCCTCCTACGAGCAGTACTTC.